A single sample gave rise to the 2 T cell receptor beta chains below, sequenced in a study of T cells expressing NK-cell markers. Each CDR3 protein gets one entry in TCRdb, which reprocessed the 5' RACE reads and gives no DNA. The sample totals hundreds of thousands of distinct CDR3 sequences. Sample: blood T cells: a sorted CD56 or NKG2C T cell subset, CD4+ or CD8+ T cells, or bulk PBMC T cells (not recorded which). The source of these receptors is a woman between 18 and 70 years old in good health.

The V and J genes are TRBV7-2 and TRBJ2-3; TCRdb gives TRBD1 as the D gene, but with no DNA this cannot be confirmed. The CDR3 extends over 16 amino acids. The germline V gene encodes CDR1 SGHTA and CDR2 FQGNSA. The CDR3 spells CASSLIQAGGLDTQYF. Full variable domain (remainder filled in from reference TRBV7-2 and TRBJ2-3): GAGVSQSPSNKVTEKGKDVELRCDPISGHTALYWYRQSLGQGLEFLIYFQGNSAPDKSGLPSDRFSAERTGGSVSTLTIQRTQQEDSAVYLCASSLIQAGGLDTQYFGPGTRLTVL.

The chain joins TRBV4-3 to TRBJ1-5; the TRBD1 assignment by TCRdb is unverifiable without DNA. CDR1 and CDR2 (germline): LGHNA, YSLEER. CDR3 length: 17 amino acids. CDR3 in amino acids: CASSQDPPWRGAQPQHF.